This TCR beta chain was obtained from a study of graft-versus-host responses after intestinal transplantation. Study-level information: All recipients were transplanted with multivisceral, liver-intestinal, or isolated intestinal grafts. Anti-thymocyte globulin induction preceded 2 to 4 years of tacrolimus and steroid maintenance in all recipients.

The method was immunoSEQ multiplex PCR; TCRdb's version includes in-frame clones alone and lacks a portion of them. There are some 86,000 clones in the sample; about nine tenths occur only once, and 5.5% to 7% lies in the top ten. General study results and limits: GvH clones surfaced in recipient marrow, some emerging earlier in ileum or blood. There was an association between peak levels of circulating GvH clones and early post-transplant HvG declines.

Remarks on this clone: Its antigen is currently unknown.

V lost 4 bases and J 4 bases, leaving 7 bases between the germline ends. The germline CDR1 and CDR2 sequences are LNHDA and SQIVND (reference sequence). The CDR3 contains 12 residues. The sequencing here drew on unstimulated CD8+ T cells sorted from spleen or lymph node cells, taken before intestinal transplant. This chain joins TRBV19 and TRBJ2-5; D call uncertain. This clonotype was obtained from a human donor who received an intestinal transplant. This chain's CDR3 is CASSTRRETQYF. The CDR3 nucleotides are TGTGCCAGTAGTACCCGAAGAGAGACCCAGTACTTC.